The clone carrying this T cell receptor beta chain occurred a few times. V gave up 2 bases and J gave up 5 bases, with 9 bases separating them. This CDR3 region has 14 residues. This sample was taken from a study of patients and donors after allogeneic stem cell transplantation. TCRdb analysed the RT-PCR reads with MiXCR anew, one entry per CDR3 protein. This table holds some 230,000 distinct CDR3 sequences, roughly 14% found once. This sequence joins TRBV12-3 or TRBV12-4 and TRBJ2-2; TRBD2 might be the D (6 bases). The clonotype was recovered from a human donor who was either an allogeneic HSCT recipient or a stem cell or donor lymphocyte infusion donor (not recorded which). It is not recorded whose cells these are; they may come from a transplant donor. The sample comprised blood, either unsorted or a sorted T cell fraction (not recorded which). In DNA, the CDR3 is TGTGCCAGCAGTTTACGGGAGAGGACCGGGGAGCTGTTTTTT. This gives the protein CASSLRERTGELFF.